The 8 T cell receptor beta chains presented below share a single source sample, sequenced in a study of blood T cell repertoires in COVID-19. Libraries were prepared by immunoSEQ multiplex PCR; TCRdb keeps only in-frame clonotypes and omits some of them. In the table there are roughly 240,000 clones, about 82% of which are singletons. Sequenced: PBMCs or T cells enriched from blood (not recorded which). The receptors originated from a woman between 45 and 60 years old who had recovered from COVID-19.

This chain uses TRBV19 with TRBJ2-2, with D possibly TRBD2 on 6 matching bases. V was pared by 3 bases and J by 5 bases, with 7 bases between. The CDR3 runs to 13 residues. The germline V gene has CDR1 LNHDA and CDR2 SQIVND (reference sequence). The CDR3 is CASSMGGTGELFF. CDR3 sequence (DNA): TGTGCCAGTAGTATGGGAGGTACCGGGGAGCTGTTTTTT. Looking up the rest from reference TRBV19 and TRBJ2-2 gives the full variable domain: DGGITQSPKYLFRKEGQNVTLSCEQNLNHDAMYWYRQDPGQGLRLIYYSQIVNDFQKGDIAEGYSVSREKKESFPLTVTSAQKNPTAFYLCASSMGGTGELFFGEGSRLTVL.

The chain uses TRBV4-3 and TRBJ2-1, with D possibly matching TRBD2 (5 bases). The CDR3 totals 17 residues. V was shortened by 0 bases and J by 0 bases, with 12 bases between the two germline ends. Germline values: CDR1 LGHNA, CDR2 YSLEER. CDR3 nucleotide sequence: TGCGCCAGCAGCCAAGATCTGAGTGGGAGCTCCTACAATGAGCAGTTCTTC. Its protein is CASSQDLSGSSYNEQFF.

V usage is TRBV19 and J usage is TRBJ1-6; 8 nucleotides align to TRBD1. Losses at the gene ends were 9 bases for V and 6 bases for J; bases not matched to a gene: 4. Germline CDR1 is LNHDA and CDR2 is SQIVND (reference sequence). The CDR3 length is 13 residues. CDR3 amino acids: CASQGAGNSPLHF. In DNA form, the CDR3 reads TGTGCCAGCCAGGGGGCTGGTAATTCACCCCTCCACTTT.

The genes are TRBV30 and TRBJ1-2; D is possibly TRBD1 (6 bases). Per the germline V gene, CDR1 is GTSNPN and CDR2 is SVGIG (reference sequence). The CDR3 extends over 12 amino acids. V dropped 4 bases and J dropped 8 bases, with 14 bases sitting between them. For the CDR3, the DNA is TGTGCCTGGATGAAAACAGGGTTGGGCTACACCTTC. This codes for CAWMKTGLGYTF. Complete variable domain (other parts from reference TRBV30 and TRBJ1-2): SQTIHQWPATLVQPVGSPLSLECTVEGTSNPNLYWYRQAAGRGLQLLFYSVGIGQISSEVPQNLSASRPQDRQFILSSKKLLLSDSGFYLCAWMKTGLGYTFGSGTRLTVV.

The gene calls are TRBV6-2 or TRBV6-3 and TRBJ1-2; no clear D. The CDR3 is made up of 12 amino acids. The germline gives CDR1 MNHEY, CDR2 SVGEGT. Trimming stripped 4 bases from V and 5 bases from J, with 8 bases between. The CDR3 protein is CASSFPGYGYTF. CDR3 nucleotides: TGTGCCAGCAGTTTCCCCGGGTATGGCTACACCTTC.

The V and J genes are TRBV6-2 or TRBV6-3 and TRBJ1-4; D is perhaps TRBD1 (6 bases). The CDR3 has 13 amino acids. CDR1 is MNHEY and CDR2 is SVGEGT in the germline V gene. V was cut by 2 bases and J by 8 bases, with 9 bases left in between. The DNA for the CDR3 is TGTGCCAGCAGTTACAAGGACAGAGAAAAACTGTTTTTT. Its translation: CASSYKDREKLFF.

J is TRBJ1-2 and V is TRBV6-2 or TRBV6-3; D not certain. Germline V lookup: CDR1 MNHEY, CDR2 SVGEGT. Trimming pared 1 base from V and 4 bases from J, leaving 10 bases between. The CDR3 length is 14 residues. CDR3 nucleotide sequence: TGTGCCAGCAGTTACTTCGGGTTTGGCTATGGCTACACCTTC. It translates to CASSYFGFGYGYTF.

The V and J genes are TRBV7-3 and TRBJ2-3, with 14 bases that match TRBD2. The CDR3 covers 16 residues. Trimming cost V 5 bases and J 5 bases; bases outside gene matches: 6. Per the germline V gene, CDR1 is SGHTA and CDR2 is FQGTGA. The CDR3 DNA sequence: TGTGCCAGCAGCCCCCGGACTAGCGGGGGGTTAGATACGCAGTATTTT. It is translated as CASSPRTSGGLDTQYF.